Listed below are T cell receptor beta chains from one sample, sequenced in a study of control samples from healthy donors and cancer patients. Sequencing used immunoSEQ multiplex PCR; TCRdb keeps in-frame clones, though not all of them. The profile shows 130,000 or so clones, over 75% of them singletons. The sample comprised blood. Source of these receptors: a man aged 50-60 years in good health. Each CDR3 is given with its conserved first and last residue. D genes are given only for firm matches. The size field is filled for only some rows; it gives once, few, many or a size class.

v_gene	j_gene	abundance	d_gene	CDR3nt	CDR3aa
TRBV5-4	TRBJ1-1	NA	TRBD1	TGTGCCAGCAGCTTGGCCCCTGGACAGGGGAGGAACACTGAAGCTTTCTTT	CASSLAPGQGRNTEAFF
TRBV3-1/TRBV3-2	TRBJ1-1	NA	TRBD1	TGTGCCAGCAGCCAAGATCTTAAGGCAGGGGGCTTCTTCCCGAACACTGAAGCTTTCTTT	CASSQDLKAGGFFPNTEAFF
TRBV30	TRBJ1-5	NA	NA	TGTGCCTGGAGTCGGCAGGGACGCCAGCCCCAGCATTTT	CAWSRQGRQPQHF
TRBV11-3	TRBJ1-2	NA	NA	TGTGCCAGCAGCTTAGATGTCGTTTTACCAGGGTGGAGGACGTACGGCTACACCTTC	CASSLDVVLPGWRTYGYTF
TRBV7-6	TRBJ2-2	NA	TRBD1	TGTGCCAGCAGTTATCGGACAGGGGGCGGCTCCGGGGAGCTGTTTTTT	CASSYRTGGGSGELFF
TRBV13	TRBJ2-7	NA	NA	TGTGCCAGCAGCTCAGCCGGCAGGGGTTCCTACGAGCAGTACTTC	CASSSAGRGSYEQYF
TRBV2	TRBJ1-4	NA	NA	TGTGCCAGCCGAATGGAGGCTAGGTCAGTTGAAAAACTGTTTTTT	CASRMEARSVEKLFF
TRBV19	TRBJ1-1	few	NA	TGTGCCAGTAGTCCCCCCCAAGGGCAGCTGAACACTGAAGCTTTCTTT	CASSPPQGQLNTEAFF
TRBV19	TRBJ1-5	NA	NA	TGTGCCAGTAGTGATACGGGGAGTAGCAATCAGCCCCAGCATTTT	CASSDTGSSNQPQHF
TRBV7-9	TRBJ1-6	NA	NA	TGTGCCAGCAGCTCGGGGGGCGCCGGTTCACCCCTCCACTTT	CASSSGGAGSPLHF
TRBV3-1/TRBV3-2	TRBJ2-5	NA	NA	TGTGCCAGCAGCCAAACCCTCGACAAAACCACCCAGTACTTC	CASSQTLDKTTQYF
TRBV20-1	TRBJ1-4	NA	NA	TGCAGTGCTAGAGATGAACATCGTCGGGTTTTT	CSARDEHRRVF
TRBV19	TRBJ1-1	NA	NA	TGTGCCAGTAGTCCCCAATGGGGGCTGAACACTGAAGCTTTCTTT	CASSPQWGLNTEAFF
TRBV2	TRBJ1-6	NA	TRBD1	TGTGCCAGCAGAGGCCCCGGGACAGCTAAAAATTCACCCCTCCACTTT	CASRGPGTAKNSPLHF
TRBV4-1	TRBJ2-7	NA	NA	TGCGCCAGCAGCCAAGAACCGGAGGGGGTCCTCTACGAGCAGTACTTC	CASSQEPEGVLYEQYF
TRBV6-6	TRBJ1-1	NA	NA	TGTGCCAGCATGGTCAGCACTGAAGCTTTCTTT	CASMVSTEAFF
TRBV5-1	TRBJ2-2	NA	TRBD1	TGCGCCAGCAGCTTAGGGGACAGGGGTGGCACCGGGGAGCTGTTTTTT	CASSLGDRGGTGELFF
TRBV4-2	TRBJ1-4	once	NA	TGTGCCAGCAGCCAAGATCGGGGTAATGAAAAACTGTTTTTT	CASSQDRGNEKLFF
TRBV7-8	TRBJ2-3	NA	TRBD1	TGTGCCAGCAGCTTATTACAGGGGGGAAGGACAGATACGCAGTATTTT	CASSLLQGGRTDTQYF
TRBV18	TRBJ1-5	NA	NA	TGTGCCAGCTCCCCCAGCTCCCCCGCTAGCAATCAGCCCCAGCATTTT	CASSPSSPASNQPQHF
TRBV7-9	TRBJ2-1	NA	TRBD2	TGTGCCAGCAGCCGTAGCGGGGGGGCTTCCTACAATGAGCAGTTCTTC	CASSRSGGASYNEQFF
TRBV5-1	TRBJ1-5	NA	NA	TGCGCCAGCAGCTTGTTGGGGGCCGGCAATCAGCCCCAGCATTTT	CASSLLGAGNQPQHF
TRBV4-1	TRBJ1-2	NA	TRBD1	TGCGCCAGCAGCCAGTGGGACAGGGGAAACGATGGCTACACCTTC	CASSQWDRGNDGYTF
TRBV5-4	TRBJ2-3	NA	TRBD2	TGTGCCAGCAGAGGGACTAGCGGGGGTGTAGGGACAGATACGCAGTATTTT	CASRGTSGGVGTDTQYF
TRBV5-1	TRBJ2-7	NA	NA	TGCGCCAGCAGCCAAAATACGCGGGGGGTGGACAGGACTTCCTCCTACGAGCAGTACTTC	CASSQNTRGVDRTSSYEQYF
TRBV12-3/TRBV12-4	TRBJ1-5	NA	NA	TGTGCCAGCAAATTCAGGACTTTGCCCCAGCATTTT	CASKFRTLPQHF
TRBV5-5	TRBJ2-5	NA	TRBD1	TGTGCCAGCAGCCAATCAGGGGGCGGCGGGGAGACCCAGTACTTC	CASSQSGGGGETQYF
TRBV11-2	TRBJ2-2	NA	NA	TGTGCCAGCAGCTTAGACGACTATGCCGGGGAGCTGTTTTTT	CASSLDDYAGELFF
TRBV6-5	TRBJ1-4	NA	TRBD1	TGTGCCAGCAGTATGGACAGGAATGAAAAACTGTTTTTT	CASSMDRNEKLFF
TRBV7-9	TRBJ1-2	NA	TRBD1	TGTGCCAGCACCCCCGGGACAGGGTGGGTCTATGGCTACACCTTC	CASTPGTGWVYGYTF
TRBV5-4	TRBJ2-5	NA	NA	TGTGCCAGCAGCTGGGAGACCCAAGAGACCCAGTACTTC	CASSWETQETQYF
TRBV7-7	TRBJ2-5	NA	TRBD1	TGTGCTAGCAGCTTAGGGGGCGGCAGGGTGGAGACCCAGTACTTC	CASSLGGGRVETQYF
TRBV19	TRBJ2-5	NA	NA	TGTGCCAGTCAGCACCGACTGTCCCAAGAGACCCAGTACTTC	CASQHRLSQETQYF
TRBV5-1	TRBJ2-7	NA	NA	TGCGCCAGCAGCTCCCCCGGAACCTACGAGCAGTACTTC	CASSSPGTYEQYF
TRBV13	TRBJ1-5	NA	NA	TGTGCCAGCAGCTTATCGACGGCAAGCAATCAGCCCCAGCATTTT	CASSLSTASNQPQHF
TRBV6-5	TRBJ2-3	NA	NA	TGTGCCAGCACGAGGACCCAGGAGAGGGCTGATACGCAGTATTTT	CASTRTQERADTQYF
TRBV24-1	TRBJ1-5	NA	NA	TGTGCCACCAGTGACCCAGGGGTCAATCAGCCCCAGCATTTT	CATSDPGVNQPQHF
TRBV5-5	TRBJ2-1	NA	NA	TGTGCCAGCAGCATTTACAGGGAGTATGAGCAGTTCTTC	CASSIYREYEQFF
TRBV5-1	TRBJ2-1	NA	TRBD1	TGCGCCAGCATCCTCGACAGGGGACGGCAGTTCTTC	CASILDRGRQFF
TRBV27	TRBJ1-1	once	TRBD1	TGTGCCAGCAGTTTAGGCAGGGGGAATACTGAAGCTTTCTTT	CASSLGRGNTEAFF
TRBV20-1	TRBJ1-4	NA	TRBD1	TGCAGTGCTAGAAAACAGGGGGAACTGTTTTTT	CSARKQGELFF